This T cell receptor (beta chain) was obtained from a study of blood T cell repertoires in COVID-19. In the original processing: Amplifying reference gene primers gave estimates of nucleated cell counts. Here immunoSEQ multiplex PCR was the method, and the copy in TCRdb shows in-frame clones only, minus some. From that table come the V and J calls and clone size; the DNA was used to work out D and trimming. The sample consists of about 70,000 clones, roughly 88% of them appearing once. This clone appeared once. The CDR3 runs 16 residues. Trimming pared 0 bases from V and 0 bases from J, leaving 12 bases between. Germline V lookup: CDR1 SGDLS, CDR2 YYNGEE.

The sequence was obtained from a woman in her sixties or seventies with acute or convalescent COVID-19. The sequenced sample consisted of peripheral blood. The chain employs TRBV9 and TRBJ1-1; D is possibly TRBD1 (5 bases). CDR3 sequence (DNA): TGTGCCAGCAGCGTAGACCCCCAGGGCCTGAACACTGAAGCTTTCTTT. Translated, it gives CASSVDPQGLNTEAFF.